The 28 T cell receptor beta chains presented below share a single source sample, sequenced in a study of OX40 agonist ivuxolimab in advanced cancers. Data came from immunoSEQ multiplex PCR; TCRdb stores just in-frame clones and leaves some out. The table records about 60,000 clones, around 86% of them present only once. The specimen was CD4+ or CD8+ T cells sorted from blood, collected in a trial of the OX40 agonist ivuxolimab. The receptors come from an adult with an advanced solid tumor such as melanoma, head and neck, liver or kidney cancer.

CDR3 DNA sequence: TGCGCCAGCAGCTTTGGTGCGGGGGGGCCGGGCAATGAGCAGTTCTTC. It is translated as CASSFGAGGPGNEQFF. The V call is TRBV5-1, the J call TRBJ2-1, with TRBD2 identical over 9 bases. The CDR3 is 16 residues long. CDR1 SGHRS and CDR2 YFSETQ come from the germline V gene. The V segment lost 2 bases and the J segment 6 bases; nucleotides outside the gene matches: 9.

V is TRBV7-2 and J is TRBJ2-5, with D possibly matching TRBD1 (5 bases). This CDR3 has 13 residues. The V gene lost 2 bases and the J gene lost 5 bases, with 9 bases spanning the gap. CDR1 is SGHTA, CDR2 FQGNSA, per germline. The CDR3 sequence: CASSLIRVETQYF. The CDR3 coding sequence is TGTGCCAGCAGCTTAATCAGGGTTGAGACCCAGTACTTC. The full variable domain, rest sourced from reference TRBV7-2 and TRBJ2-5, is GAGVSQSPSNKVTEKGKDVELRCDPISGHTALYWYRQSLGQGLEFLIYFQGNSAPDKSGLPSDRFSAERTGGSVSTLTIQRTQQEDSAVYLCASSLIRVETQYFGPGTRLLVL.

The genes are TRBV7-2 and TRBJ2-7; 10 nucleotides match TRBD1. The ends lost 3 bases at V and 0 bases at J; junction bases unmatched: 5. The CDR3 spans 16 residues. From germline, CDR1 is SGHTA and CDR2 FQGNSA. The CDR3 sequence is CASSLRRDRGSYEQYF. The CDR3 DNA reads TGTGCCAGCAGCTTGCGCCGGGACAGGGGCTCCTACGAGCAGTACTTC. The full variable domain, with the rest looked up from reference TRBV7-2 and TRBJ2-7, is GAGVSQSPSNKVTEKGKDVELRCDPISGHTALYWYRQSLGQGLEFLIYFQGNSAPDKSGLPSDRFSAERTGGSVSTLTIQRTQQEDSAVYLCASSLRRDRGSYEQYFGPGTRLTVT.

The CDR3 here is CASEGPDEKLFF. CDR3 DNA sequence: TGTGCCAGCGAGGGTCCGGATGAAAAACTGTTTTTT. The rearrangement joins TRBV5-4 to TRBJ1-4, with D hard to call. The V end was cut by 7 bases, the J end by 6 bases, with 10 bases between. Germline-derived CDR1 and CDR2 are SGHNT and YYREEE (reference sequence). The CDR3 sequence is 12 residues long.

The CDR3, as DNA: TGTGCCAGTACGCAGGCGAGTTACTATCAGCCCCAGCATTTT. Its protein is CASTQASYYQPQHF. The V gene is TRBV19, the J gene TRBJ1-5; D uncertain. Germline-derived CDR1 and CDR2 are LNHDA and SQIVND (reference sequence). V lost 7 bases and J lost 5, with 15 bases in between. The CDR3 loop spans 14 amino acids.

The chain couples TRBV27 to TRBJ2-1; 7 bases fit TRBD1. CDR1 and CDR2 (germline): MNHEY, SMNVEV (reference sequence). The CDR3 totals 15 residues. Losses at the gene ends were 8 bases for V and 7 bases for J; bases not matched to a gene: 14. This CDR3 reads CASGLDRVSFNEQFF. The CDR3 DNA sequence: TGTGCCAGCGGCTTAGACAGGGTTAGCTTTAATGAGCAGTTCTTC.

This sequence joins TRBV11-3 and TRBJ1-3, with D perhaps TRBD1 (6 bases). In germline, CDR1 is SGHNT, CDR2 YENEEA. Trimming pared 5 bases from V and 6 bases from J, leaving 14 bases between. This CDR3 is built from 14 residues. CDR3 protein: CASSHQGQLNTIYF. The DNA of the CDR3 is TGTGCCAGCAGCCACCAGGGACAATTAAACACCATATATTTT. Full variable domain (rest looked up from reference TRBV11-3 and TRBJ1-3): EAGVVQSPRYKIIEKKQPVAFWCNPISGHNTLYWYLQNLGQGPELLIRYENEEAVDDSQLPKDRFSAERLKGVDSTLKIQPAELGDSAVYLCASSHQGQLNTIYFGEGSWLTVV.

The chain couples TRBV20-1 to TRBJ1-1; D gene unclear. Germline V CDR1 and CDR2: DFQATT, SNEGSKA (reference sequence). The CDR3 has 10 residues. Trimming shortened V by 2 bases and J by 8 bases, and 6 bases separated the two germline ends. The CDR3 spells CSARRAEAFF. CDR3 bases: TGCAGTGCTAGAAGGGCCGAAGCTTTCTTT.

This clone was seen more than once but under ten times. The chain links TRBV30 to TRBJ1-1; D is uncertain. The CDR3 runs 12 residues. The V and J ends lost 4 bases and 0 bases respectively, with 6 bases between them. Germline CDR1 GTSNPN, CDR2 SVGIG (reference sequence). The CDR3 sequence is CAWNLMNTEAFF. CDR3 DNA: TGTGCCTGGAACCTCATGAACACTGAAGCTTTCTTT.

The V and J genes are TRBV7-9 and TRBJ2-3; D unresolved. This CDR3 contains 12 residues. Germline CDR1 is SEHNR and CDR2 is FQNEAQ (reference sequence). With 4 bases removed from V and 5 bases from J, the gap between germline ends came to 7 bases. This chain's CDR3 is CASSSAGDTQYF. As DNA, the CDR3 is TGTGCCAGCAGCTCAGCAGGAGATACGCAGTATTTT.

The chain joins TRBV7-8 to TRBJ1-5, with D possibly matching TRBD1 (5 bases). Trimming removed 2 bases from V and 5 bases from J, with 7 bases in between. This CDR3 comprises 13 residues. CDR1 SGHVS and CDR2 FQNEAQ come from the germline V gene. The CDR3 reads CASSLKGHQPQHF. The CDR3 bases are TGTGCCAGCAGCTTAAAGGGGCATCAGCCCCAGCATTTT.

This clone has only one observation. Written as DNA, the CDR3 is TGTGCCAGCAGCCCCGGACTGGGACTCTACGAGCAGTACTTC. It codes for CASSPGLGLYEQYF. The V gene is TRBV11-3, the J gene TRBJ2-7, with D possibly matching TRBD2 (6 bases). Between the trimmed V and J ends, which lost 5 bases and 3 bases, there was a span of 14 bases. The CDR3 extends over 14 amino acids. Germline CDR1 reads SGHNT; CDR2 reads YENEEA.

This clone was seen just once. The CDR3 DNA is TGTGCCATCAGTGGCGAAGTGAGGGGGGGGCTAGAGACCCAGTACTTC. Translating gives CAISGEVRGGLETQYF. The chain joins TRBV10-3 to TRBJ2-5; maybe TRBD2 (7 bases). The germline gives CDR1 ENHRY, CDR2 SYGVKD. V dropped 4 bases and J dropped 4 bases, with 19 bases sitting between them. This CDR3 is built from 16 residues.

This chain connects TRBV11-2 to TRBJ1-3; TRBD1 matches 7 bases. The CDR3 length is 12 residues. Germline CDR1 SGHAT, CDR2 FQNNGV. J lost 7 bases, V lost 5 bases, and 2 bases had no gene match. For the CDR3, the DNA is TGTGCCAGCAGCCAACAGGGGAACACCATATATTTT. This codes for CASSQQGNTIYF.

This rearrangement joins TRBV29-1 to TRBJ2-7, with 7 bases identical to TRBD1. Per the germline V gene, CDR1 is SQVTM and CDR2 is ANQGSEA. The CDR3 consists of 13 residues. The V segment lost 6 bases and the J segment 2 bases; nucleotides outside the gene matches: 7. The CDR3 region has the DNA TGCAGCGTCTTCCGGGACAGCCCCTACGAGCAGTACTTC. Translated: CSVFRDSPYEQYF.

This rearrangement joins TRBV12-5 to TRBJ2-1, with D possibly TRBD2 on 6 matching bases. This CDR3 has 12 amino acids. Per germline, CDR1 LGHNT and CDR2 FRNRAP. Trimming shortened V by 6 bases and J by 14 bases, and 17 bases separated the two germline ends. The CDR3 nucleotides read TGTGCTAGTGGGCGAGTCGGGGGATGGGAGTTCTTC. It codes for CASGRVGGWEFF. Looking up the rest from reference TRBV12-5 and TRBJ2-1 gives the full variable domain: DARVTQTPRHKVTEMGQEVTMRCQPILGHNTVFWYRQTMMQGLELLAYFRNRAPLDDSGMPKDRFSAEMPDATLATLKIQPSEPRDSAVYFCASGRVGGWEFFGPGTRLTVL.

The count of this clone is one. V and J are TRBV5-4 and TRBJ1-2, with unresolved D. The V end was cut by 0 bases, the J end by 8 bases, with 11 bases between. Germline V lookup: CDR1 SGHNT, CDR2 YYREEE (reference sequence). This CDR3 contains 13 residues. CDR3 coding DNA: TGTGCCAGCAGCTTGGACAGTGAGAGAGGCTACACCTTC. Its translation: CASSLDSERGYTF.

The rearrangement joins TRBV19 to TRBJ1-6; D unclear. Per the germline V gene, CDR1 is LNHDA and CDR2 is SQIVND (reference sequence). The V end was cut by 8 bases, the J end by 9 bases, with 14 bases between. The CDR3 extends over 13 amino acids. CDR3 nucleotide sequence: TGTGCCAGTCACAGCTCTCCCACTTCACCCCTCCACTTT. Residues: CASHSSPTSPLHF. Filled out from reference TRBV19 and TRBJ1-6, the complete variable domain reads DGGITQSPKYLFRKEGQNVTLSCEQNLNHDAMYWYRQDPGQGLRLIYYSQIVNDFQKGDIAEGYSVSREKKESFPLTVTSAQKNPTAFYLCASHSSPTSPLHFGNGTRLTVT.

This clone was seen only a few times. This rearrangement joins TRBV29-1 to TRBJ1-1, with D tentatively TRBD1 (5 bases). Between the trimmed V and J ends, which lost 8 bases and 6 bases, there was a span of 10 bases. This CDR3 region has 10 residues. From germline, CDR1 is SQVTM and CDR2 ANQGSEA. The CDR3 loop is CSTREAEAFF. The CDR3 DNA reads as TGCAGCACCAGGGAGGCTGAAGCTTTCTTT.

This chain's CDR3 is CASSLVNWGSGNTIYF. The CDR3, as DNA: TGTGCCAGCAGCTTGGTAAACTGGGGCTCTGGAAACACCATATATTTT. The chain recombines TRBV5-6 with TRBJ1-3; no reliable D call. V was cut by 0 bases and J by 0 bases, with 10 bases left in between. The CDR3 consists of 16 residues. From germline, CDR1 is SGHDT and CDR2 YYEEEE.

In its sample, this clone was seen once. V usage is TRBV2 and J usage is TRBJ1-5; the match to TRBD1 covers 8 bases. CDR1 and CDR2 (germline): SNHLY, FYNNEI. V was pared by 5 bases and J by 6 bases, with 6 bases of the junction left unmatched. The CDR3 covers 14 residues. In DNA form, the CDR3 reads TGTGCCAGCAGTCTCCAGGGGGCGTCTCAGCCCCAGCATTTT. It encodes CASSLQGASQPQHF. The full variable domain, with the rest looked up from reference TRBV2 and TRBJ1-5, is EPEVTQTPSHQVTQMGQEVILRCVPISNHLYFYWYRQILGQKVEFLVSFYNNEISEKSEIFDDQFSVERPDGSNFTLKIRSTKLEDSAMYFCASSLQGASQPQHFGDGTRLSIL.

The chain joins TRBV7-2 to TRBJ2-4; 11 nucleotides match TRBD2. The V gene end was trimmed by 4 bases and the J gene end by 6 bases; junction bases not matched to a gene: 11. CDR3 length equals 17 residues. Germline CDR1 reads SGHTA; CDR2 reads FQGNSA. As DNA, the CDR3 is TGTGCCAGCAGCTCCTTCCTTAGCGGGGGGGCGATAAACATTCAGTACTTC. Translating it yields CASSSFLSGGAINIQYF.

This clone turned up a few times. The junction does not match germline at one end; this may be a read error. This chain uses TRBV20-1 with TRBJ2-5, with D unclear. Germline V CDR1 and CDR2: DFQATT, SNEGSKA (reference sequence). The CDR3 contains 8 residues. CDR3 protein: CSAGRYDF. CDR3 DNA sequence: TGCAGCGCAGGACGGTATGACTTC.

The CDR3 protein is CASKKGQNTGELFF. In DNA, the CDR3 is TGTGCCAGCAAAAAGGGACAGAACACCGGGGAGCTGTTTTTT. V and J are TRBV28 and TRBJ2-2, with a weak D call TRBD1 (6 bases). The germline V gene encodes CDR1 MDHEN and CDR2 SYDVKM. V was clipped by 7 bases and J by 1 base, with 10 bases between them. This CDR3 contains 14 residues.

The chain recombines TRBV19 with TRBJ1-1; D possibly corresponds to TRBD1 (5 bases). This CDR3 is 15 amino acids long. Per germline, CDR1 LNHDA and CDR2 SQIVND (reference sequence). Trimming took 5 bases from V and 1 from J, leaving 14 bases between them. CDR3 sequence reads: CASSVRDRGNTEAFF. The DNA for the CDR3 is TGTGCCAGTAGTGTTAGGGACCGCGGGAACACTGAAGCTTTCTTT. Complete variable domain (other parts from reference TRBV19 and TRBJ1-1): DGGITQSPKYLFRKEGQNVTLSCEQNLNHDAMYWYRQDPGQGLRLIYYSQIVNDFQKGDIAEGYSVSREKKESFPLTVTSAQKNPTAFYLCASSVRDRGNTEAFFGQGTRLTVV.

The genes are TRBV2 and TRBJ1-3; D might be TRBD1 (5 bases). Germline CDR1 and CDR2: SNHLY and FYNNEI. The CDR3 is made up of 16 amino acids. The V end was cut by 5 bases, the J end by 0 bases, with 14 bases between. The CDR3 nucleotides read TGTGCCAGCAGTCCTAGACAGACTATCTCTGGAAACACCATATATTTT. Translation: CASSPRQTISGNTIYF.

The chain combines TRBV18 with TRBJ1-3; D gene ambiguous. The germline V and J ends were trimmed by 6 bases and 4 bases, with 13 bases remaining between them. The CDR3 spans 14 residues. CDR1 and CDR2 from the germline V gene are KGHSH and LQKENI. This chain's CDR3 is CASSPGVDGNTIYF. The CDR3 nucleotides are TGTGCCAGCTCCCCTGGGGTTGACGGAAACACCATATATTTT.

This chain links TRBV6-6 with TRBJ1-5; TRBD1 agrees at 11 bases. The germline CDR1 and CDR2 sequences are MNHNY and SVGAGI (reference sequence). Germline trimming cut 2 bases from V and 5 bases from J; bases unmatched to any gene: 5. The CDR3 is 16 residues long. CDR3 sequence (DNA): TGTGCCAGCAGTTACGGGACAGGGGGTCCCCATCAGCCCCAGCATTTT. It specifies CASSYGTGGPHQPQHF.